This T cell receptor (beta chain) was obtained from a study of spatial heterogeneity in lung cancer. Looking at the study overall: Detection consistently yielded more beta chains than alpha chains. Whole-study results and caveats: Higher tumor mutation counts went along with higher counts of expanded intratumoral alpha and beta TCRs.

TCRdb itself ran the 5' RACE reads through MiXCR, one entry per CDR3 protein. The sample has more than 2,000 distinct CDR3 sequences, approximately 8.4% seen once; the top ten hold roughly 13%. Noted time point: sample taken at primary tumor resection. Looked up from germline, CDR1 is LGHNA and CDR2 is YSLEER. V gave up 4 bases and J gave up 0 bases, with 6 bases separating them. The CDR3 has 13 amino acids. This clonotype is labeled as medium-sized. Its antigen is unidentified. This chain connects TRBV4-3 to TRBJ1-1; D is undetermined. The sequence derives from a male donor with early-stage non-small cell lung cancer. Sequenced material: lung tumor tissue, taken at surgery. CDR3 residues: CASSRRVNTEAFF. The CDR3 DNA reads as TGCGCCAGCAGCCGAAGGGTGAACACTGAAGCTTTCTTT.